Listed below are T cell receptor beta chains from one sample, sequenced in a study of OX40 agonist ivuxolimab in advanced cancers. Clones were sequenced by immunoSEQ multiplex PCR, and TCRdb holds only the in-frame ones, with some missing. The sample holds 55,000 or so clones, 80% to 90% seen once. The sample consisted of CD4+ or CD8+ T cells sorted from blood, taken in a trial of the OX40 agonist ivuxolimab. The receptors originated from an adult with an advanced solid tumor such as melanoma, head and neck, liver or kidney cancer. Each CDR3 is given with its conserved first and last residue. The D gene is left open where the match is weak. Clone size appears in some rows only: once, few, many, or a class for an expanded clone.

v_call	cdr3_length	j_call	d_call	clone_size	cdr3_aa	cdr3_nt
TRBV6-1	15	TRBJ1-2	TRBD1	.	CASAVGIQGASGYTF	TGTGCCAGTGCCGTGGGTATACAGGGGGCGAGCGGCTACACCTTC
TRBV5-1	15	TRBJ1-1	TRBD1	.	CASSWDRGRQTEAFF	TGCGCCAGCAGCTGGGACAGGGGGAGGCAGACTGAAGCTTTCTTT
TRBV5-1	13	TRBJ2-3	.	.	CASSVDQGNTQYF	TGCGCCAGCAGCGTAGACCAGGGAAATACGCAGTATTTT
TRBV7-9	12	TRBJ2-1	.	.	CASSYPAGEQFF	TGTGCCAGCAGCTATCCAGCGGGTGAGCAGTTCTTC
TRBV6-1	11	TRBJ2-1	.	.	CATRELGEQFF	TGTGCCACCCGCGAGCTAGGTGAGCAGTTCTTC
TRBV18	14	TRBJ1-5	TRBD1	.	CASSPGQGNQPQHF	TGTGCCAGCTCACCAGGACAGGGAAATCAGCCCCAGCATTTT
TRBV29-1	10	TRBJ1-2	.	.	CSVGQWGYTF	TGCAGCGTTGGTCAGTGGGGCTACACCTTC
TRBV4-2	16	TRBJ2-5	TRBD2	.	CASSQESSGGQETQYF	TGTGCCAGCAGCCAAGAGTCTAGCGGGGGACAGGAGACCCAGTACTTC
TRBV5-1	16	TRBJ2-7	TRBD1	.	CASSPGPGQGTYEQYF	TGCGCCAGCAGCCCCGGTCCGGGACAGGGGACCTACGAGCAGTACTTC
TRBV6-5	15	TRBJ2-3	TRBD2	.	CASSDRGVLTDTQYF	TGTGCCAGCAGCGACCGGGGGGTTCTCACAGATACGCAGTATTTT
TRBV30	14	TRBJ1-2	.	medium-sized	CAWSNPVRNYGYTF	TGTGCCTGGAGTAACCCCGTCCGTAACTATGGCTACACCTTC
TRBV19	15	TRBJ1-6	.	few	CASSPGTYYNSPLHF	TGTGCCAGTAGTCCCGGGACCTATTATAATTCACCCCTCCACTTT
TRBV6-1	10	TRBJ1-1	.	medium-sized	CASSEGTAFF	TGTGCCAGCAGTGAGGGTACAGCTTTCTTT
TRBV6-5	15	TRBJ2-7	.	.	CASSYSFRITYEQYF	TGTGCCAGCAGTTACTCTTTCAGGATCACCTACGAGCAGTACTTC
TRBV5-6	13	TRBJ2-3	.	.	CASSLEGTDTQYF	TGTGCCAGCAGCTTGGAGGGCACAGATACGCAGTATTTT
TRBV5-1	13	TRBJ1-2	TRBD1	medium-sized	CASSRQGDDGYTF	TGCGCCAGCAGCCGACAGGGGGATGATGGCTACACCTTC
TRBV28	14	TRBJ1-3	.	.	CASSRDNSGNTIYF	TGTGCCAGCAGCAGGGACAACTCTGGAAACACCATATATTTT
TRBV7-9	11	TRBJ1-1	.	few	CASSFGPEAFF	TGTGCCAGCAGCTTCGGGCCTGAAGCTTTCTTT
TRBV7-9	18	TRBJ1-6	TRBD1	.	CASSLVHLHEGADSPLHF	TGTGCCAGCAGCTTAGTTCATCTACACGAGGGGGCGGATTCACCCCTCCACTTT
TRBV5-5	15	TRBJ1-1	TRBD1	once	CASSFPRDSYTEAFF	TGTGCCAGCAGCTTCCCCCGGGACAGCTACACTGAAGCTTTCTTT
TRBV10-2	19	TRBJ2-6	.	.	CASSEGSRGPPPGANVLTF	TGCGCCAGCAGTGAAGGGTCTAGAGGGCCTCCTCCCGGGGCCAACGTCCTGACTTTC
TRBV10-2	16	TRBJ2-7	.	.	CASSESPGRSSYEQYF	TGCGCCAGCAGTGAGTCGCCGGGCCGAAGCTCCTACGAGCAGTACTTC
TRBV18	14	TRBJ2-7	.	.	CASSPSRNSYEQYF	TGTGCCAGCTCACCAAGCAGGAACTCCTACGAGCAGTACTTC
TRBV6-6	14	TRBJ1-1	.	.	CASSYGGMNTEAFF	TGTGCCAGCAGTTACGGGGGGATGAACACTGAAGCTTTCTTT
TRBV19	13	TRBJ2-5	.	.	CASTEPGQETQYF	TGTGCCAGTACAGAGCCAGGGCAAGAGACCCAGTACTTC
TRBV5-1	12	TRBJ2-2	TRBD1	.	CASSSTGKELFF	TGCGCCAGCAGCTCGACAGGGAAGGAGCTGTTTTTT
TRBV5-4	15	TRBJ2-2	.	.	CASSLGQGLYGELFF	TGTGCCAGCAGCTTGGGGCAGGGGTTGTACGGGGAGCTGTTTTTT
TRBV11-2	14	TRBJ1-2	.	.	CASSLDGGTHGYTF	TGTGCCAGCAGCTTAGATGGGGGCACTCATGGCTACACCTTC
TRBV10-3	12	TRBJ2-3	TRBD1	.	CATDRGADTQYF	TGTGCCACCGACAGGGGCGCAGATACGCAGTATTTT
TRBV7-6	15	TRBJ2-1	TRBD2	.	CASSLAAGGMMEQFF	TGTGCCAGCAGCTTAGCGGCGGGGGGAATGATGGAGCAGTTCTTC
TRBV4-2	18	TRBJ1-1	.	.	CASSQDLRWPGGNTEAFF	TGTGCCAGCAGCCAAGATTTGAGGTGGCCCGGGGGGAACACTGAAGCTTTCTTT
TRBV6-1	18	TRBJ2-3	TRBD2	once	CASSEQPGSGGPLDTQYF	TGTGCCAGCAGTGAACAGCCAGGTTCGGGGGGGCCATTAGATACGCAGTATTTT
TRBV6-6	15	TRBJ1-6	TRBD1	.	CASIPTGGIISPLHF	TGTGCCAGCATTCCGACAGGGGGCATCATCTCACCCCTCCACTTT
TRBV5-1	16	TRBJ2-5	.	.	CASSFTGTPPETTQYF	TGCGCCAGCAGCTTTACCGGGACCCCACCTGAGACGACCCAGTACTTC
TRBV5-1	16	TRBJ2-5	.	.	CASSPVWGAQRETQYF	TGCGCCAGCAGCCCTGTTTGGGGGGCGCAACGGGAGACCCAGTACTTC
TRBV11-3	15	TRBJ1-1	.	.	CASSLDAGAGTEAFF	TGTGCCAGCAGCTTAGATGCGGGGGCGGGGACTGAAGCTTTCTTT
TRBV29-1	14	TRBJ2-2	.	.	CSVAGGGAVGELFF	TGCAGCGTTGCAGGGGGGGGCGCAGTCGGGGAGCTGTTTTTT
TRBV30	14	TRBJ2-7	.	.	CAWRRSGRGHEQYF	TGTGCCTGGAGAAGGAGCGGCAGGGGCCACGAGCAGTACTTC
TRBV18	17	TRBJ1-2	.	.	CASSPLFSGADFYGYTF	TGTGCCAGCTCGCCGCTATTTTCGGGTGCGGATTTCTATGGCTACACCTTC
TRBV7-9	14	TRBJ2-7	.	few	CASSPSGGISEQYF	TGTGCCAGCAGCCCCTCCGGAGGGATAAGCGAGCAGTACTTC
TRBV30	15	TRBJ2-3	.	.	CAWSPGGGGTDTQYF	TGTGCCTGGAGTCCCGGGGGCGGGGGCACAGATACGCAGTATTTT
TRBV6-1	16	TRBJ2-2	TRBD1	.	CASSKGQGWDSGELFF	TGTGCCAGCAGTAAAGGACAGGGGTGGGATTCCGGGGAGCTGTTTTTT
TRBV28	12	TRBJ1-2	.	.	CASSPGAYGYTF	TGTGCCAGCAGTCCGGGGGCCTATGGCTACACCTTC
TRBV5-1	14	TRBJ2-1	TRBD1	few	CASSLRDSIDEQFF	TGCGCCAGCAGTCTCCGGGACAGTATCGATGAGCAGTTCTTC
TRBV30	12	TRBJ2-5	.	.	CAWSASQETQYF	TGTGCCTGGAGTGCCAGCCAAGAGACCCAGTACTTC
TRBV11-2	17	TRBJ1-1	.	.	CASSSVSLDAMNTEAFF	TGTGCCAGCAGCTCCGTAAGCCTGGACGCAATGAACACTGAAGCTTTCTTT
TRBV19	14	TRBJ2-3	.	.	CASSGQANTDTQYF	TGTGCCAGTAGTGGTCAGGCGAACACAGATACGCAGTATTTT
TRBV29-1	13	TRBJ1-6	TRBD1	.	CSVAGQGNSPLHF	TGCAGCGTTGCGGGACAGGGAAATTCACCCCTCCACTTT
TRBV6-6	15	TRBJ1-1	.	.	CASSYGGEGRTEAFF	TGTGCCAGCAGTTACGGGGGGGAAGGTCGGACTGAAGCTTTCTTT
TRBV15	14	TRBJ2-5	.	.	CATSRDPGQETQYF	TGTGCCACCAGCAGAGATCCGGGGCAAGAGACCCAGTACTTC
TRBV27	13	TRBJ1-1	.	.	CASSYTGRTEAFF	TGTGCCAGCAGTTACACAGGACGCACTGAAGCTTTCTTT
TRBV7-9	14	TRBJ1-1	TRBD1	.	CASSLQGVSTEAFF	TGTGCCAGCAGCTTACAGGGGGTTTCCACTGAAGCTTTCTTT